This TCR beta chain comes out of a study of T cell responses to AZD1222 COVID-19 vaccine. Findings of the study overall: Receipt of two AZD1222 doses was followed by a rise in Spike-specific TCR breadth and depth. White British ancestry dominated among donors, who included more females, and clonal diversity was possibly underestimated. CD4 TCRs associated with vaccination spanned spike, dominating at 160-218 and 743-854. The peak T cell response came first, and repertoires were sampled only after it.

Germline V gene sequence: CDR1 SEHNR, CDR2 FQNEAQ (reference sequence). The V end was cut by 4 bases, the J end by 5 bases, with 11 bases between. The CDR3 has 13 residues. Method: immunoSEQ multiplex PCR; TCRdb's copy keeps in-frame clones and lacks some. The data hold about 200,000 clones, with over 85% observed a single time. Comment on this clone: Its antigen is unidentified.

The clonotype was recovered from an adult who received the MenACWY meningococcal vaccine as a control. This chain uses TRBV7-9 with TRBJ2-5; no definite D call. The sequences come from peripheral blood, collected 28 days after the second dose of the MenACWY control vaccine. The CDR3 DNA sequence: TGTGCCAGCAGCTCAATAGGTGGCGAGACCCAGTACTTC. This translates into CASSSIGGETQYF.